Sequencing of this T cell receptor beta chain was carried out in a study of blood T cell repertoires in COVID-19. The overall study: Specimens from acute and convalescent COVID-19 originated in the United States, Italy and Spain. Nucleic acid was either cDNA or gDNA, and it came from T cells, B-cell-depleted T cells, or PBMCs.

This CDR3 has 13 amino acids. Germline V CDR1 and CDR2: SEHNR, FQNEAQ (reference sequence). V lost 1 base and J 4 bases, leaving 7 bases between the germline ends. As processed by the authors: Amplification of reference gene primers provided the estimated nucleated cell counts. Sequenced by immunoSEQ multiplex PCR; TCRdb stores in-frame clones only, minus some. The DNA was the basis for D and trimming; V, J and clone size are from that table. The sample has under 200,000 clones, around nine tenths seen once. The chain recombines TRBV7-9 with TRBJ1-1; D is undetermined. This TCR derives from a man aged 45 to 65 with acute or convalescent COVID-19. The sample was peripheral blood. CDR3 coding DNA: TGTGCCAGCAGCTTAGAACAGCTCACTGAAGCTTTCTTT. As protein: CASSLEQLTEAFF.